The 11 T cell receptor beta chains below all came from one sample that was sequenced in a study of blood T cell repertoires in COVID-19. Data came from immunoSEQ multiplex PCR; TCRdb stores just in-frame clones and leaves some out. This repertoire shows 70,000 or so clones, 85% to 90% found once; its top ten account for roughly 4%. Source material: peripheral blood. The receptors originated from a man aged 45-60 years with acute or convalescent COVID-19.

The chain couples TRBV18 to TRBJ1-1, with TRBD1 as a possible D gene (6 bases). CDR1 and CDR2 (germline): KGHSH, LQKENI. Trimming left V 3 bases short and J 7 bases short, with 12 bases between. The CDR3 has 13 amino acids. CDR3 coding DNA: TGTGCCAGCTCACCCTCGACAGGATATGAAGCTTTCTTT. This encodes CASSPSTGYEAFF.

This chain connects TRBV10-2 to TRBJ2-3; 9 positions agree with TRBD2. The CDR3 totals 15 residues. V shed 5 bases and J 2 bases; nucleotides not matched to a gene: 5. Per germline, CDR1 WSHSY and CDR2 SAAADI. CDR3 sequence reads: CASSMTSGYTDTQYF. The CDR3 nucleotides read TGCGCCAGCAGTATGACTAGCGGTTACACAGATACGCAGTATTTT.

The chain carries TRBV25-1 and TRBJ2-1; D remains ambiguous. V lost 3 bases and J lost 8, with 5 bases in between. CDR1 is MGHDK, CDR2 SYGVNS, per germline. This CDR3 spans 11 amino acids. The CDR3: CASSEGHEQFF. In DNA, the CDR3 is TGTGCCAGCAGTGAGGGCCATGAGCAGTTCTTC.

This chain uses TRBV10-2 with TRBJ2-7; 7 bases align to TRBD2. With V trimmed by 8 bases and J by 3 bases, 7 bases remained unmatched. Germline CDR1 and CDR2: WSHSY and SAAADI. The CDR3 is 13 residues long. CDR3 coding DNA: TGCGCCAGCCGCGGGACTAACAGCTACGAGCAGTACTTC. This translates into CASRGTNSYEQYF.

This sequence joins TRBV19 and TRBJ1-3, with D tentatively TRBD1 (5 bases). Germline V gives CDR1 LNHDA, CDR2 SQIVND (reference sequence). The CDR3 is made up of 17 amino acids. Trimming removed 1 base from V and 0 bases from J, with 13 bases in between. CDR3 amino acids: CASSIVKTGLSGNTIYF. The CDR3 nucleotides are TGTGCCAGTAGTATAGTCAAGACGGGACTCTCTGGAAACACCATATATTTT.

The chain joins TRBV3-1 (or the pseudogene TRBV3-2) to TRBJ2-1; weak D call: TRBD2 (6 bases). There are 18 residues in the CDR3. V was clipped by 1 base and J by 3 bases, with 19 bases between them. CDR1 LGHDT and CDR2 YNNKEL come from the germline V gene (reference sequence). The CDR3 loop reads CASSQVLEVAAVYNEQFF. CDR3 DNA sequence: TGTGCCAGCAGCCAAGTCCTGGAAGTAGCGGCAGTCTACAATGAGCAGTTCTTC.

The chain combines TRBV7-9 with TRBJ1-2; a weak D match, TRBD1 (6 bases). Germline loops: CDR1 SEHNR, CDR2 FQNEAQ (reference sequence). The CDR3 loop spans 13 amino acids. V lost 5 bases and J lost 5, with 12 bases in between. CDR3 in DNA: TGTGCCAGCAGCACTACAGGGCGTTATGGCTACACCTTC. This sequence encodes CASSTTGRYGYTF. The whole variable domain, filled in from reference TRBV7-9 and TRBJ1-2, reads DTGVSQNPRHKITKRGQNVTFRCDPISEHNRLYWYRQTLGQGPEFLTYFQNEAQLEKSRLLSDRFSAERPKGSFSTLEIQRTEQGDSAMYLCASSTTGRYGYTFGSGTRLTVV.

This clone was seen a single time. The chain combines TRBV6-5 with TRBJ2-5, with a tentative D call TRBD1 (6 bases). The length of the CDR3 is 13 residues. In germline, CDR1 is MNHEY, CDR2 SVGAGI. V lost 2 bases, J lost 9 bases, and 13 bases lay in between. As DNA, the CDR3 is TGTGCCAGCAGTTACGGGGACACCCCGGCCCAGTACTTC. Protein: CASSYGDTPAQYF.

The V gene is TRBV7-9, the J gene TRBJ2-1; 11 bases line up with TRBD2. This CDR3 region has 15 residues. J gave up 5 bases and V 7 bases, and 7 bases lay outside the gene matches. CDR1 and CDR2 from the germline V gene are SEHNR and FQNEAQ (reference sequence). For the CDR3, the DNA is TGTGCCAGCAACTCACGACTAGCGGGACACAATGAGCAGTTCTTC. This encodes CASNSRLAGHNEQFF.

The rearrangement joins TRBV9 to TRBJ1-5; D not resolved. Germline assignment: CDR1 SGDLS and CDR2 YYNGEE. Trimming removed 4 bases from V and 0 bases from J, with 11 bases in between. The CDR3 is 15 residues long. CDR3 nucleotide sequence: TGTGCCAGCAGCCTACGGGAGAATAGCAATCAGCCCCAGCATTTT. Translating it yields CASSLRENSNQPQHF.

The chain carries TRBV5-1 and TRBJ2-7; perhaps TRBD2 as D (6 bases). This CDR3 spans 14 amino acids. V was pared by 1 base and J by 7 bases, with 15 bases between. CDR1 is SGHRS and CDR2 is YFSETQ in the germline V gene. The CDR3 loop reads CASSLYAGLGEQYF. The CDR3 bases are TGCGCCAGCAGCTTGTACGCGGGACTGGGGGAGCAGTACTTC.